This T cell receptor beta chain derives from a study of control samples from healthy donors and cancer patients. The CDR3 spans 15 residues. Looked up from germline, CDR1 is MGHRA and CDR2 is YSYEKL. Deletions cut 5 bases from V and 3 bases from J, with 14 bases between. Data came from immunoSEQ multiplex PCR; TCRdb stores just in-frame clones and leaves some out. The ten most abundant clones cover around 2% of a sample with under 200,000 clones. The J gene is TRBJ2-1, the V gene TRBV4-1; D uncertain. The receptor was isolated from a woman in her 30s in good health. The sample comprised blood. CDR3 nucleotide sequence: TGCGCCAGCAGCGTCCTCTGGGCAGGCTACAATGAGCAGTTCTTC. This sequence encodes CASSVLWAGYNEQFF.